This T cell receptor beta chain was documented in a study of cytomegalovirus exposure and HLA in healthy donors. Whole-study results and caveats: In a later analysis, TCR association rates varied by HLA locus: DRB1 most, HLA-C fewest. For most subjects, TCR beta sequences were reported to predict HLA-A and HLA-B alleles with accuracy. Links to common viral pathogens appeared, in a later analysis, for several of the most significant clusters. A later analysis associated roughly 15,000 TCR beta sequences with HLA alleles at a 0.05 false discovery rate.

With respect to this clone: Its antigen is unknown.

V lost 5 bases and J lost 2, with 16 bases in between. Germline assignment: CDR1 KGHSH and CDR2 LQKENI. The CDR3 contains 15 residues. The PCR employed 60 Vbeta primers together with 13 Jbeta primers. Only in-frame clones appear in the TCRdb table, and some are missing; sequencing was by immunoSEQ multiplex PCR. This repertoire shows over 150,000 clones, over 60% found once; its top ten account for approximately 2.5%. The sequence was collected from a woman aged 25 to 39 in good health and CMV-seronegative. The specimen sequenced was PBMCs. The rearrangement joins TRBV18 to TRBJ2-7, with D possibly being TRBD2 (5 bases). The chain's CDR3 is CASSVLTEAAYEQYF. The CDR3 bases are TGTGCCAGCTCAGTTCTGACGGAGGCCGCCTACGAGCAGTACTTC.